The 5 T cell receptor beta chains given below trace back to one sample, sequenced in a study of shared clonotypes between healthy human individuals. Measured with immunoSEQ multiplex PCR; TCRdb has only the in-frame clones, and not every one. Of around 2,000,000 clones listed, 95% were seen once; the top ten hold 0.1% to 0.15%. The sample was naive CD4+ T cells sorted from blood. Noted subset: CD45RA+ positively selected. The receptors were gathered from a man younger than 35 in good health.

This clone was recorded only once. The chain links TRBV7-2 to TRBJ1-2; tentatively, D is TRBD1 (5 bases). Germline V lookup: CDR1 SGHTA, CDR2 FQGNSA. This CDR3 is 15 amino acids long. V lost 7 bases, J lost 7 bases, and 22 bases lay in between. This CDR3 reads CASNLFPGGLGGYTF. In nucleotides, the CDR3 is TGTGCCAGCAACCTATTTCCGGGGGGACTTGGTGGCTACACCTTC.

The chain joins TRBV10-3 to TRBJ2-5; D gene uncertain. The CDR3 length is 12 residues. With 3 bases removed from V and 5 bases from J, the gap between germline ends came to 7 bases. Germline V gives CDR1 ENHRY, CDR2 SYGVKD. CDR3 loop: CAISDTSETQYF. In nucleotides, the CDR3 is TGTGCCATCAGTGACACCAGCGAGACCCAGTACTTC.

V gene TRBV4-2 combines with J gene TRBJ2-3; the match to TRBD2 covers 16 bases. This CDR3 is 19 amino acids long. From germline, CDR1 is LGHNA and CDR2 YNFKEQ. The V gene end was trimmed by 5 bases and the J gene end by 1 base; junction bases not matched to a gene: 9. CDR3 bases: TGTGCCAGCAGCTACTTCGGGACTAGCGGGGGGGCTCGCACAGATACGCAGTATTTT. Translation: CASSYFGTSGGARTDTQYF.

This clone was found a few times. The chain carries TRBV15 and TRBJ1-6; D unresolved. Trimming pared 1 base from V and 10 bases from J, leaving 5 bases between. CDR1 is LNHNV, CDR2 YYDKDF, per germline (reference sequence). The CDR3 consists of 12 residues. CDR3 sequence: CATSRGESPLHF. The CDR3 coding sequence is TGTGCCACCAGCAGAGGGGAGTCACCCCTCCACTTT.

This clone was detected once. This chain joins TRBV9 and TRBJ1-1; perhaps TRBD1 as D (5 bases). V was trimmed by 5 bases and J by 0 bases, leaving 14 bases between them. The CDR3 has 15 amino acids. CDR1 is SGDLS, CDR2 YYNGEE, per germline. The DNA of the CDR3 is TGTGCCAGCAGTCCCACGGGGACGATGAACACTGAAGCTTTCTTT. Translation gives CASSPTGTMNTEAFF. Based on the CDR3 plus reference TRBV9 and TRBJ1-1, the full variable domain is DSGVTQTPKHLITATGQRVTLRCSPRSGDLSVYWYQQSLDQGLQFLIQYYNGEERAKGNILERFSAQQFPDLHSELNLSSLELGDSALYFCASSPTGTMNTEAFFGQGTRLTVV.